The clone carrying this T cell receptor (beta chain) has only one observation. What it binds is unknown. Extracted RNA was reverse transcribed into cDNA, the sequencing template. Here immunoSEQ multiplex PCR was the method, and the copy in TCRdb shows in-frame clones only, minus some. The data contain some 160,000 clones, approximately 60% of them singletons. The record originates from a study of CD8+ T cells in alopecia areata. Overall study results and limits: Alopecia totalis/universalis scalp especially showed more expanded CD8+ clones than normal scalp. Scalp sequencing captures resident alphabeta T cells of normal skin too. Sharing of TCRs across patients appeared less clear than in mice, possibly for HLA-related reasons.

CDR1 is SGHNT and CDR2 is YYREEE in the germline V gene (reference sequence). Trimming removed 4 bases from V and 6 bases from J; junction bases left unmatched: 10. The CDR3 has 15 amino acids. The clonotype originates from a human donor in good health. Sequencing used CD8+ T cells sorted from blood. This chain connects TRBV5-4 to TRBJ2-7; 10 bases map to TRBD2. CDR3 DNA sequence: TGTGCCAGCAGCGAGGGGCTAGCGGGAGTCTTCGAGCAGTACTTC. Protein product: CASSEGLAGVFEQYF.